Listed below are T cell receptor beta chains from one sample, sequenced in a study of blood T cell repertoires in COVID-19. TCRdb's table, derived via immunoSEQ multiplex PCR, lists solely in-frame clones and lacks some. The sample gives 150,000 or so clones, about 92% of which show up once; roughly a sixth is in the top ten. Specimen: peripheral blood. The receptors here all came from a man aged 55 to 70 with active or convalescent COVID-19. The CDR3 runs from the conserved cysteine through the conserved F or W. The order of the fields is V gene, clone size, J gene, D gene, CDR3 DNA, CDR3 protein. The D gene is left open where the match is weak. Only some rows state a clone size, as once, few, many or a class for expanded clones.

v_call: TRBV5-1; clone_size: .; j_call: TRBJ1-1; d_call: .; cdr3_nt: TGCGCCAGCAGCTTGGCCGGGACAACCTACACTGAAGCTTTCTTT; cdr3_aa: CASSLAGTTYTEAFF
v_call: TRBV6-4; clone_size: few; j_call: TRBJ1-3; d_call: .; cdr3_nt: TGTGCCAGCAGTGATGGACTTCCAGTCTCTGGAAACACCATATATTTT; cdr3_aa: CASSDGLPVSGNTIYF
v_call: TRBV20-1; clone_size: .; j_call: TRBJ1-1; d_call: .; cdr3_nt: TGCAGTGCTAGTAGGGGAGGTGCTGAAGCTTTCTTT; cdr3_aa: CSASRGGAEAFF
v_call: TRBV19; clone_size: few; j_call: TRBJ1-2; d_call: .; cdr3_nt: TGTGCCAGTAGTATTCCCTATCCCGGGACACAATATGGCTACACCTTC; cdr3_aa: CASSIPYPGTQYGYTF
v_call: TRBV15; clone_size: once; j_call: TRBJ2-1; d_call: TRBD1; cdr3_nt: TGTGCCACCAGCAGAGGACAGGGGGCCTACAATGAGCAGTTCTTC; cdr3_aa: CATSRGQGAYNEQFF
v_call: TRBV12-2; clone_size: once; j_call: TRBJ2-1; d_call: .; cdr3_nt: TGTGCAAGTCGCTTAGAAACTAGCGGGATGGCCTACAATGAGCAGTTCTTC; cdr3_aa: CASRLETSGMAYNEQFF
v_call: TRBV13; clone_size: .; j_call: TRBJ2-3; d_call: TRBD2; cdr3_nt: TGTGCCAGCAGCCCGGGACTAGCGGTGGGAGATACGCAGTATTTT; cdr3_aa: CASSPGLAVGDTQYF
v_call: TRBV14; clone_size: few; j_call: TRBJ1-1; d_call: TRBD1; cdr3_nt: TGTGCCAGCAGCCAAATAGGGACAGTCGAAGCTTTCTTT; cdr3_aa: CASSQIGTVEAFF
v_call: TRBV27; clone_size: .; j_call: TRBJ2-6; d_call: .; cdr3_nt: TGTGCCAGCAGGCTGAGCTACTCTGGGGCCAACGTCCTGACTTTC; cdr3_aa: CASRLSYSGANVLTF
v_call: TRBV19; clone_size: .; j_call: TRBJ2-7; d_call: .; cdr3_nt: TGTGCCAGTAGTCTCCGGGAGCGGACCTACGAGCAGTACTTC; cdr3_aa: CASSLRERTYEQYF
v_call: TRBV5-1; clone_size: .; j_call: TRBJ2-5; d_call: TRBD2; cdr3_nt: TGCGCCAGCAGCTTGGTTGGGGGTGCGGCGGGAGGAGGAGAGACCCAGTACTTC; cdr3_aa: CASSLVGGAAGGGETQYF
v_call: TRBV6-5; clone_size: .; j_call: TRBJ1-5; d_call: .; cdr3_nt: TGTGCCAGCAGTTACGGGGGGGTTGGTGGTCAGCCCCAGCATTTT; cdr3_aa: CASSYGGVGGQPQHF
v_call: TRBV7-9; clone_size: .; j_call: TRBJ2-7; d_call: .; cdr3_nt: TGTGCCAGCAGCCCCATCTACGTGCAGTACTTC; cdr3_aa: CASSPIYVQYF
v_call: TRBV27; clone_size: .; j_call: TRBJ1-6; d_call: .; cdr3_nt: TGTGCCAGCAGTCCACAGGGTTTTGGTGTGTCCTATAATTCACCCCTCCACTTT; cdr3_aa: CASSPQGFGVSYNSPLHF
v_call: TRBV2; clone_size: once; j_call: TRBJ1-1; d_call: TRBD1; cdr3_nt: TGTGCCAGCAGTGATGCGGACAGGGACATGAACACTGAAGCTTTCTTT; cdr3_aa: CASSDADRDMNTEAFF
v_call: TRBV19; clone_size: .; j_call: TRBJ2-1; d_call: .; cdr3_nt: TGTGCCAGTAGTATATCGGGGTCCTCCTACAATGAGCAGTTCTTC; cdr3_aa: CASSISGSSYNEQFF
v_call: TRBV19; clone_size: .; j_call: TRBJ1-1; d_call: TRBD1; cdr3_nt: TGTGCCAGTAGTATAGCCGTAGACAGGGGAACTTTCTTT; cdr3_aa: CASSIAVDRGTFF
v_call: TRBV5-1; clone_size: once; j_call: TRBJ2-7; d_call: .; cdr3_nt: TGCGCCAGCAGCTTGGGCGGGGGCGACTTACGCCGCCCTTACGAGCAGTACTTC; cdr3_aa: CASSLGGGDLRRPYEQYF
v_call: TRBV5-1; clone_size: .; j_call: TRBJ1-3; d_call: .; cdr3_nt: TGCGCCAGCAGCTTGGCGGACAGAATCTCTGGAAACACCATATATTTT; cdr3_aa: CASSLADRISGNTIYF
v_call: TRBV6-6; clone_size: .; j_call: TRBJ2-5; d_call: TRBD1; cdr3_nt: TGTGCCAGCAGTTATGGGACAGCACAAGAGACCCAGTACTTC; cdr3_aa: CASSYGTAQETQYF
v_call: TRBV7-6; clone_size: .; j_call: TRBJ2-5; d_call: TRBD1; cdr3_nt: TGTGCCAGCAGCTACTCCCATTACAGGGGGCAAGAGACCCAGTACTTC; cdr3_aa: CASSYSHYRGQETQYF
v_call: TRBV3-1/TRBV3-2; clone_size: .; j_call: TRBJ2-7; d_call: .; cdr3_nt: TGTGCCAGCAGCCCTTACCCCCGGGACTCCTACGAGCAGTACTTC; cdr3_aa: CASSPYPRDSYEQYF
v_call: TRBV6-5; clone_size: .; j_call: TRBJ1-2; d_call: .; cdr3_nt: TGTGCCAGCAGTTACTCGGTGCAGGACTATGGCTACACCTTC; cdr3_aa: CASSYSVQDYGYTF
v_call: TRBV5-4; clone_size: .; j_call: TRBJ2-1; d_call: TRBD2; cdr3_nt: TGTGCCAGCAGCTTGGTGGGCGGGGGGCTCCCCTACAATGAGCAGTTCTTC; cdr3_aa: CASSLVGGGLPYNEQFF
v_call: TRBV27; clone_size: .; j_call: TRBJ1-2; d_call: TRBD1; cdr3_nt: TGTGCCGTTCACACAGGGGCTTATGGCTACACCTTC; cdr3_aa: CAVHTGAYGYTF
v_call: TRBV6-5; clone_size: .; j_call: TRBJ2-7; d_call: TRBD1; cdr3_nt: TGTGCCAGCAGTCGACAGGGGTACTACGAGCAGTACTTC; cdr3_aa: CASSRQGYYEQYF
v_call: TRBV30; clone_size: .; j_call: TRBJ2-7; d_call: TRBD1; cdr3_nt: TGTGCCATCACCCGGTGGGACAGGGGGTACGAGCAGTACTTC; cdr3_aa: CAITRWDRGYEQYF
v_call: TRBV27; clone_size: .; j_call: TRBJ1-1; d_call: .; cdr3_nt: TGTGCCAGCAGTTTATCCGCTGGGCCTCGGGGGTCCATGAACACTGAAGCTTTCTTT; cdr3_aa: CASSLSAGPRGSMNTEAFF
v_call: TRBV9; clone_size: .; j_call: TRBJ2-1; d_call: .; cdr3_nt: TGTGCCAGCAGCGTTAGTAATCGGAATGAGCAGTTCTTC; cdr3_aa: CASSVSNRNEQFF
v_call: TRBV18; clone_size: .; j_call: TRBJ1-1; d_call: TRBD1; cdr3_nt: TGTGCCAGCTCACTAAACAGGCAGGGGGGAGCTTTCTTT; cdr3_aa: CASSLNRQGGAFF
v_call: TRBV6-5; clone_size: .; j_call: TRBJ2-7; d_call: TRBD1; cdr3_nt: TGTGCCAGCAGCGACAGGGTCGGATACGAGCAGTACTTC; cdr3_aa: CASSDRVGYEQYF